This entry concerns a single TCR beta chain. CDR1 MNHEY and CDR2 SVGEGT come from the germline V gene. CDR3 length: 16 amino acids. J lost 6 bases, V lost 4 bases, and 9 bases had no gene match. This sample was taken from a study of blood T cell repertoires in COVID-19. Turning to the study itself: COVID-19 samples from acute and convalescent phases originated in the United States, Italy and Spain. T cells, B-cell-depleted T cells, or PBMCs provided the cDNA or gDNA that served as material.

In the authors' workflow: The authors estimated nucleated cell counts from reference gene primer amplification. Here immunoSEQ multiplex PCR was the method, and the copy in TCRdb shows in-frame clones only, minus some. V and J calls and clone size follow that table, whereas D and trimming were derived from the DNA. The sample has roughly 260,000 clones, about 91% seen once; the top ten hold approximately 2.6%. Patients from Seattle were sampled longitudinally, starting during active infection. This TCR was recovered from a young adult with COVID-19, enrolled during active disease. The chain is built from TRBV6-2 or TRBV6-3 and TRBJ2-4; the match to TRBD2 covers 10 bases. The sample taken for sequencing was peripheral blood. The CDR3, as DNA: TGTGCCAGCAGTTTGGGTAGCGGGAGGAAAGGAAACATTCAGTACTTC. Protein product: CASSLGSGRKGNIQYF.